These T cell receptor beta chains were read from a single sample in a study of T-cell memory formation after mild COVID-19. TCRdb itself ran the 5' RACE reads through MiXCR, one entry per CDR3 protein. The sample shows 300,000 to 400,000 distinct CDR3 sequences, around 15% of them seen only once. The sample consisted of PBMCs or a T cell subset sorted from them (not recorded which). These receptor sequences come from a man younger than 35 who had mild COVID-19 (a few samples of this study predate the infection). Cell type and time point are not known. Both conserved end residues are part of each CDR3. The D gene is left open where the match is weak. The size entry is marked missing in some rows and otherwise reads once, few, many or a size class.

>few|TRBD1|TRBJ1-6|TRBV6-1
TGTGCCAGCAGTGTTCAGGGGGCGGCTGGGTCACCCCTCCACTTT
CASSVQGAAGSPLHF
>few|NA|TRBJ1-1|TRBV10-3
TGTGCCACCAATGTCGGGATCCGGGTGAACACTGAAGCTTTCTTT
CATNVGIRVNTEAFF
>few|NA|TRBJ2-2|TRBV12-3/TRBV12-4
TGTGCCAGCAGTTTATACACAGCGAACACCGGGGAGCTGTTTTTT
CASSLYTANTGELFF
>NA|NA|TRBJ2-2|TRBV7-2
TGTGCCAGCAGCTTAAACCCTGTGCTTACCGGGGAGCTGTTTTTT
CASSLNPVLTGELFF
>NA|NA|TRBJ2-5|TRBV6-5
TGTGCCAGCAGTTACAAGGGGGGTACTCAAGAGACCCAGTACTTC
CASSYKGGTQETQYF
>NA|TRBD1|TRBJ1-2|TRBV6-2/TRBV6-3
TGTGCCAGCAGTTACACGGCGTTACCTGGGACAGGTTTATATGGCTACACCTTC
CASSYTALPGTGLYGYTF
>NA|NA|TRBJ2-1|TRBV4-3
TGCGCCAGCAGCCAAGCTACGGGACCCTACAATGAGCAGTTCTTC
CASSQATGPYNEQFF
>NA|NA|TRBJ1-2|TRBV20-1
TGCAGTGCTAGAGTGGATGGCTATGGCTACACCTTC
CSARVDGYGYTF
>NA|NA|TRBJ2-2|TRBV6-2/TRBV6-3
TGTGCCAGCAGTTACATCTGGGTTCGAAACACCGGGGAGCTGTTTTTT
CASSYIWVRNTGELFF
>few|NA|TRBJ2-3|TRBV9
TGTGCCAGCAGCGTAGCGGACAACTGGAACACAGATACGCAGTATTTT
CASSVADNWNTDTQYF
>NA|NA|TRBJ1-2|TRBV5-6
TGTGCCAGCAGCTTGGGTCAGTTCTCCAACTATGGCTACACCTTC
CASSLGQFSNYGYTF
>NA|TRBD2|TRBJ2-1|TRBV9
TGTGCCAGCAGCTGGACTAGCGGGGGGGAAGTTGAGCAGTTCTTC
CASSWTSGGEVEQFF
>NA|NA|TRBJ1-1|TRBV7-2
TGTGCCAGCAGCGCCCCCACATTAAACACTGAAGCTTTCTTT
CASSAPTLNTEAFF
>NA|NA|TRBJ1-2|TRBV30
TGTGCCTGTGAAGGGACTTTCTGGGGCTACACCTTC
CACEGTFWGYTF
>few|NA|TRBJ1-6|TRBV25-1
TGTGCCAGCGTTAGCTCCTATAATTCACCCCTCCACTTT
CASVSSYNSPLHF
>NA|TRBD1|TRBJ1-4|TRBV4-3
TGCGCCAGCAGCCAAGTCACGGACAGGGTTTATGAAAAACTGTTTTTT
CASSQVTDRVYEKLFF
>few|NA|TRBJ1-2|TRBV4-1
TGCGCCAGCAGCCAAGATAAGGGGGGCTATGGCTACACCTTC
CASSQDKGGYGYTF
>few|NA|TRBJ2-3|TRBV29-1
TGCAGCGTTGAAGACGGGTACACAGATACGCAGTATTTT
CSVEDGYTDTQYF
>many|NA|TRBJ2-3|TRBV7-8
TGTGCCAGCAGCGCCCGAGGCCGAGGGGGGGGCACAGATACGCAGTATTTT
CASSARGRGGGTDTQYF
>few|NA|TRBJ1-1|TRBV7-8
TGTGCCAGCAGCTTAGGAGATTCACCAGCTTTCTTT
CASSLGDSPAFF
>NA|NA|TRBJ1-1|TRBV5-4
TGTGCCAGCAGCTCGGCGTGGCAGGGGAACACTGAAGCTTTCTTT
CASSSAWQGNTEAFF
>few|TRBD2|TRBJ2-7|TRBV7-2
TGTGCCAGCAGCCTTCCGAGAACGGGGGGAGCAGCCTACGAGCAGTACTTC
CASSLPRTGGAAYEQYF
>NA|NA|TRBJ2-7|TRBV12-3/TRBV12-4
TGTGCCAGCAGAAGACAGAGCGACGAGCAGTACTTC
CASRRQSDEQYF
>NA|NA|TRBJ1-2|TRBV5-1
TGCGCCAGCAGCTTGAAGGGCTATGGCTACACCTTC
CASSLKGYGYTF
>few|TRBD2|TRBJ2-7|TRBV12-3/TRBV12-4
TGTGCCAGCAGGACGGGGGGGCAGGGCCCAGACTTC
CASRTGGQGPDF
>few|NA|TRBJ1-1|TRBV6-5
TGTGCCAGCAGTATAATACAGGGAGTTGAAGCTTTCTTT
CASSIIQGVEAFF
>NA|TRBD2|TRBJ2-7|TRBV11-2
TGTGCCAGCAGCAGACTAGCGGGCGGCCCCTACGAGCAGTACTTC
CASSRLAGGPYEQYF
>few|NA|TRBJ2-1|TRBV7-2
TGTGCCAGCAGCCTACCGATGGGTGAGCAGTTCTTC
CASSLPMGEQFF
>many|TRBD2|TRBJ2-3|TRBV5-1
TGCGCCAGCAGCCCCTACTCGGGCGGGGGAGCCACAGATACGCAGTATTTT
CASSPYSGGGATDTQYF
>few|NA|TRBJ2-1|TRBV7-8
TGTGCCAGCAGCTTAGTTCGGGATTACAATGAGCAGTTCTTC
CASSLVRDYNEQFF
>NA|NA|TRBJ2-1|TRBV7-2
TGTGCCAGCAGCTTAGCGCCATTATGGGGCGACAATGAGCAGTTCTTC
CASSLAPLWGDNEQFF
>many|NA|TRBJ1-1|TRBV11-2
TGTGCCAGCAGCTGGGGGGCGAACACTGAAGCTTTCTTT
CASSWGANTEAFF
>NA|TRBD2|TRBJ2-1|TRBV7-3
TGTGCCAGCACTGCGGGGGAGTACAATGAGCAGTTCTTC
CASTAGEYNEQFF
>once|TRBD2|TRBJ2-1|TRBV29-1
TGCAGCGTTGAGGGTCTAGCGGAAACCAATGAGCAGTTCTTC
CSVEGLAETNEQFF
>many|TRBD2|TRBJ2-3|TRBV9
TGTGCCAGCAGTGTGACTAGCGGGACAGATACGCAGTATTTT
CASSVTSGTDTQYF
>NA|NA|TRBJ1-1|TRBV5-1
TGCGCCAGCAGCTACGATATGACGAGGAGCGGGACTGAAGCTTTCTTT
CASSYDMTRSGTEAFF
>few|NA|TRBJ2-3|TRBV28
TGTGCCAGCAGTTTGAACTTCGCAGATACGCAGTATTTT
CASSLNFADTQYF
>few|NA|TRBJ2-1|TRBV24-1
TGTGCCACCAGTGACCCCAATGAGCAGTTCTTC
CATSDPNEQFF
>few|TRBD2|TRBJ2-2|TRBV4-3
TGCGCCAGCAGCCAAGTAACCGGACTAGCCTCGATACCCGGGGAGCTGTTTTTT
CASSQVTGLASIPGELFF
>few|NA|TRBJ1-5|TRBV4-3
TGCGCCAGCAGCCAAGATATTACAGGGTACCTGGTTAGCAATCAGCCCCAGCATTTT
CASSQDITGYLVSNQPQHF
>few|TRBD2|TRBJ2-1|TRBV7-6
TGTGCCAGCAGCTTAGGACTAGCGGGGTCCGCTGGGGATGAGCAGTTCTTC
CASSLGLAGSAGDEQFF
>few|NA|TRBJ2-1|TRBV7-9
TGTGCCAGCAGCTTAGAGTTGGGCCAGAACAATGAGCAGTTCTTC
CASSLELGQNNEQFF
>many|TRBD2|TRBJ2-5|TRBV7-2
TGTGCCAGCAGCCCCAGCGGGAGCCAAGAGACCCAGTACTTC
CASSPSGSQETQYF
>many|NA|TRBJ1-1|TRBV12-3/TRBV12-4
TGTGCCAGCACTGTCGGGCTGACAAACACTGAAGCTTTCTTT
CASTVGLTNTEAFF
>few|NA|TRBJ2-5|TRBV14
TGTGCCAGCAGCCACCCGACAGGCGAAGAGACCCAGTACTTC
CASSHPTGEETQYF
>NA|NA|TRBJ1-2|TRBV10-3
TGTGCCATCACCCAGGTAATGGATCAAGGCTACACCTTC
CAITQVMDQGYTF
>NA|TRBD1|TRBJ1-6|TRBV20-1
TGCAGTGCTAGGACAGGGGGAAGCGGACGTTCACCCCTCCACTTT
CSARTGGSGRSPLHF
>few|NA|TRBJ2-1|TRBV28
TGTGCCAGCAGTTTGAAGACCCTCTTGGGTGGCAATGAGCAGTTCTTC
CASSLKTLLGGNEQFF
>once|TRBD2|TRBJ2-3|TRBV6-2/TRBV6-3
TGTGCCGGCAGTTACCGGGGGGATACAGATACGCAGTATTTT
CAGSYRGDTDTQYF
>NA|NA|TRBJ1-5|TRBV4-3
TGCGCCAGCAGCCTTGGCCTCGGGAGCAATCAGCCCCAGCATTTT
CASSLGLGSNQPQHF
>many|NA|TRBJ2-3|TRBV7-9
TGTGCCAGCGCTAACGGATTTGGGCCAGATACGCAGTATTTT
CASANGFGPDTQYF
>few|TRBD1|TRBJ2-4|TRBV2
TGTGCCAGCAGTGACACCGGGACAGGGGAGGCCAAAAACATTCAGTACTTC
CASSDTGTGEAKNIQYF
>NA|NA|TRBJ1-6|TRBV2
TGTGCCAGCAGGGGCAGGGGTGGGAATTCACCCCTCCACTTT
CASRGRGGNSPLHF
>NA|NA|TRBJ2-5|TRBV5-4
TGTGCCAGCAGCGGGTTGTACCAAGAGACCCAGTACTTC
CASSGLYQETQYF
>NA|NA|TRBJ2-3|TRBV18
TGTGCCAGCTCACTGATAGCGGAGGATACGCAGTATTTT
CASSLIAEDTQYF
>few|NA|TRBJ2-3|TRBV7-2
TGTGCCAGCAGCCGTACAGCCCCAGATACGCAGTATTTT
CASSRTAPDTQYF